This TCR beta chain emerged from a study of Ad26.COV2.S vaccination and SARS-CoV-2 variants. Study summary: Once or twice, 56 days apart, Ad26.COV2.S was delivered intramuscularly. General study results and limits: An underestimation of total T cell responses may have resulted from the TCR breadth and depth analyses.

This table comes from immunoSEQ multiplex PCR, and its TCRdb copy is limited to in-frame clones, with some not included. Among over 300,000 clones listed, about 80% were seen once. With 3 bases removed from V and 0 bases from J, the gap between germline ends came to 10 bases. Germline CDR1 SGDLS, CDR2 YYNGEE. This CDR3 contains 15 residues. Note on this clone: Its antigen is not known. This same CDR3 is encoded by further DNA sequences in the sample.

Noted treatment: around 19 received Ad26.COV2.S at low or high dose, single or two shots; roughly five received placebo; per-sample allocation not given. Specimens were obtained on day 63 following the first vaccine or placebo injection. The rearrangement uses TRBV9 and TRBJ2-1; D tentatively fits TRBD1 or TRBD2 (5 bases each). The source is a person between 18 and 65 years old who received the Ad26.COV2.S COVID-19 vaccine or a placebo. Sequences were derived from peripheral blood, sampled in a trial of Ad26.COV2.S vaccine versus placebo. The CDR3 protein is CASSASGTSYNEQFF. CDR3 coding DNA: TGTGCCAGCAGCGCCTCCGGGACCTCCTACAATGAGCAGTTCTTC.